This TCR beta chain came from a study of cytomegalovirus exposure and HLA in healthy donors. This clone was observed once. The antigen is unknown. The study, taken as a whole, reports: Several V segments, TRBV6-2 and TRBV6-3 among them, could not be told apart and were dropped. HLA-A and HLA-B allele assignments for most subjects were reportedly predicted accurately using TCR beta sequences.

In the PCR, 60 Vbeta and 13 Jbeta primers were used. TCRdb keeps only in-frame clones here, not all; method: immunoSEQ multiplex PCR. Of 100,000 or so clones in the sample, approximately 79% were seen once. The CDR3 is 15 residues long. This chain connects TRBV21-1 to TRBJ2-7; the table gives TRBD1 as D, unverified against the DNA. TRBV21-1 is assigned pseudogene status. The receptor comes from a man aged 25 to 45 in good health and CMV-seropositive. Material for sequencing was PBMCs. CDR3 in amino acids: CASSNKRGTSYEQYF. Here the CDR3 DNA reads TGTGCCAGCAGCAACAAGAGGGGGACATCCTACGAGCAGTACTTC.